The T cell receptor (beta chain) described here comes from a study of CD8 T cells in Susac syndrome. The CDR3 runs 14 residues. Germline assignment: CDR1 SGHTA and CDR2 FQGTGA. Trimming shortened V by 2 bases and J by 8 bases, and 15 bases separated the two germline ends. Random hexamers were used to reverse transcribe the RNA input (0.5 to 1 ug). Multiplex immunoSEQ PCR targeted 54 Vbeta and 13 Jbeta TCR beta segments. TCRdb recomputed calls from the immunoSEQ multiplex PCR reads with MiXCR, one row per CDR3 protein. The sample records around 170,000 distinct CDR3 sequences, about 92% being singletons. TCR beta sequencing covered blood CD8+ and CD4+ T cells. Healthy donors formed controls matched for age and sex. Negative isolation yielded the CD8+ and CD4+ T cells, while FACS enriched the TEMRA cells.

The rearrangement joins TRBV7-3 to TRBJ1-2; tentatively, D is TRBD1 (5 bases). The clonotype originates from a human donor in good health. Sequencing was performed on CD4+ T cells from PBMCs. CDR3 nucleotides: TGTGCCAGCAGCTTAGGGGCTGGACTTGGGGGCTACACCTTC. It yields the protein CASSLGAGLGGYTF.